This is a list of T cell receptor beta chains from one sample in a study of cytomegalovirus exposure and HLA in healthy donors. Clones were sequenced by immunoSEQ multiplex PCR, and TCRdb holds only the in-frame ones, with some missing. The sample records around 160,000 clones, roughly two thirds being singletons. The sequencing sample was made of PBMCs. The origin of the receptors is a woman aged 18 to 35 in good health and CMV-seropositive. The CDR3 runs from the conserved cysteine through the conserved F or W. A D gene is named only where the DNA matches it firmly. Expanded clones get a size class; other rows say once, few or many, or leave the size out.

>TRBV28|TRBD1|TRBJ2-7|-
TGTGCCAGCAGTCCGGGGGACAGGTTGAACGAGCAGTACTTC
CASSPGDRLNEQYF
>TRBV9|TRBD1|TRBJ2-1|-
TGTGCCAGCAGCGCGAACAGGGGAGACGTTGAGCAGTTCTTC
CASSANRGDVEQFF
>TRBV2|-|TRBJ2-7|-
TGTGCCAGCAGTGAAGCAACCGGGCAGTACTTC
CASSEATGQYF
>TRBV28|-|TRBJ2-7|few
TGTGCCAGCATCTATTCGCGGGCCCCCTACGAGCAGTACTTC
CASIYSRAPYEQYF
>TRBV2|-|TRBJ2-7|-
TGTGCCAGCCGACGCCAGGGTCCCTACGAGCAGTACTTC
CASRRQGPYEQYF
>TRBV5-8|-|TRBJ1-5|once
TGTGCCAGCACAAGGAGGGGGGCGGGAGGCAATCAGCCCCAGCATTTT
CASTRRGAGGNQPQHF
>TRBV7-9|-|TRBJ1-1|-
TGTGCCAGCAGCTTAACAGCATCGAACACTGAAGCTTTCTTT
CASSLTASNTEAFF
>TRBV6-1|-|TRBJ1-6|-
TGTGCCAGCAGTGGTCAGGGGAATTCCCCCCTCCACTTT
CASSGQGNSPLHF
>TRBV7-9|TRBD1|TRBJ1-6|-
TGTGCCAGCAGCCGAATGACAGGGACCTATAATTCACCCCTCCACTTT
CASSRMTGTYNSPLHF
>TRBV29-1|TRBD1|TRBJ2-3|once
TGCAGCGTCTTACAGGGGTCACCGGCCCCAGATACGCAGTATTTT
CSVLQGSPAPDTQYF
>TRBV28|-|TRBJ1-2|-
TGTGCCAGCAGTTTTAGATTGAGGAGGACCTATTCCTATGGCTACACCTTC
CASSFRLRRTYSYGYTF
>TRBV5-1|-|TRBJ2-4|-
TGCGCCAGCAGCTTGGGCCGGGGGGCCATCTTAGGCATTCAGTACTTC
CASSLGRGAILGIQYF
>TRBV4-3|-|TRBJ1-3|few
TGCGCCAGCAGCCAAGACGGGGGAACTGGAAACACCATATATTTT
CASSQDGGTGNTIYF
>TRBV20-1|-|TRBJ2-1|-
TGCAGTGCTAGCCGGGAGCAGCAGTTCTTC
CSASREQQFF
>TRBV4-2|-|TRBJ1-1|-
TGTGCCAGCAGCCAAGGTACAGGTGCTGTCGGAGCTTTCTTT
CASSQGTGAVGAFF
>TRBV5-1|TRBD1|TRBJ2-3|few
TGCGCCAGCAGCTTGGAACAGGGGAGAGATACGCAGTATTTT
CASSLEQGRDTQYF
>TRBV7-2|TRBD1|TRBJ1-2|-
TGTGCCAGCAGCTTAGTTCGAAATCCGGGACAGGGGAACTATGGCTACACCTTC
CASSLVRNPGQGNYGYTF
>TRBV27|TRBD1|TRBJ2-2|-
TGTGCCAGCAAGGGACAGACGAACACCGGGGAGCTGTTTTTT
CASKGQTNTGELFF
>TRBV5-1|-|TRBJ2-5|few
TGCGCCAGCAGCTTGTCCGGGGGAACGGTAGAGACCCAGTACTTC
CASSLSGGTVETQYF
>TRBV27|TRBD2|TRBJ2-7|few
TGTGCCAGCGCCCCTAGCGGGGGGTACGAGCAGTACTTC
CASAPSGGYEQYF
>TRBV6-1|TRBD2|TRBJ2-2|-
TGTGCCAGCAGTGAAGTAGCGGGAAACACCGGGGAGCTGTTTTTT
CASSEVAGNTGELFF
>TRBV9|-|TRBJ2-3|-
TGTGCCAGCAGCGGTACCCCAGCGGCCTCAACAGATACGCAGTATTTT
CASSGTPAASTDTQYF
>TRBV18|-|TRBJ1-5|-
TGTGCCAGCTCACCAAGACAAATCAATCAGCCCCAGCATTTT
CASSPRQINQPQHF
>TRBV4-2|-|TRBJ1-4|-
TGTGCCAGCAGCCAAGAGGAACAGTGGGATGAAAAACTGTTTTTT
CASSQEEQWDEKLFF
>TRBV6-1|TRBD1|TRBJ1-5|-
TGTGCCAGCAGGTGGACAGGGAACCAGCCCCAGCATTTT
CASRWTGNQPQHF
>TRBV2|-|TRBJ2-3|-
TGTGCCAGCAGTGATTATGGCTTTCCTAGCACAGATACGCAGTATTTT
CASSDYGFPSTDTQYF
>TRBV6-5|-|TRBJ2-3|-
TGTGCCAGCAGTTACTCGAGGCCCCAGGATACGCAGTATTTT
CASSYSRPQDTQYF
>TRBV27|TRBD2|TRBJ2-7|-
TGTGCCAGCAGTTTTGGGCGGGAGATGGACGAGCAGTACTTC
CASSFGREMDEQYF
>TRBV27|-|TRBJ1-1|-
TGTGCCAGCAGTTTAGGGCCTGAAGCTTTCTTT
CASSLGPEAFF
>TRBV11-2|-|TRBJ1-1|-
TGTGCCAGCAGCTTAGTCGGGGGGCTCGGGTACACTGAAGCTTTCTTT
CASSLVGGLGYTEAFF
>TRBV2|-|TRBJ2-1|-
TGTGCCAGCGCCGTCGGTAATGAGCAGTTCTTC
CASAVGNEQFF
>TRBV27|TRBD2|TRBJ2-7|once
TGTGCCAGCAGTTACCTTTTCGGCGGGAGCTCCTACGAGCAGTACTTC
CASSYLFGGSSYEQYF
>TRBV27|-|TRBJ1-2|once
TGTGCCAGCAGTTTAACCCAGCGAGGGGGTCATGGCTACACCTTC
CASSLTQRGGHGYTF
>TRBV27|TRBD1|TRBJ1-4|-
TGTGCCAGCAGTGCAGGGGACAGAGTTAATGAAAAACTGTTTTTT
CASSAGDRVNEKLFF
>TRBV28|-|TRBJ2-7|few
TGTGCCAGCAGTTTAGCAGCGGGTGGGTCCTACGAGCAGTACTTC
CASSLAAGGSYEQYF
>TRBV28|-|TRBJ1-2|-
TGTGCCAGCAGTTTTGGACTGGTGGGGGCGGGCTATGGCTACACCTTC
CASSFGLVGAGYGYTF
>TRBV12-5|TRBD1|TRBJ1-5|-
TGTGCTAGTGGTTTGGCGGTACGGACGACAGGGGAAGGGGAGCCCCAGCATTTT
CASGLAVRTTGEGEPQHF
>TRBV6-1|-|TRBJ2-7|few
TGTGCCAGCAGCGGCTTTGGGGGCCACGAGCAGTACTTC
CASSGFGGHEQYF
>TRBV18|TRBD1|TRBJ1-1|-
TGTGCCAGCTCACCGGACAGGGGGGCTGAAGCTTTCTTT
CASSPDRGAEAFF
>TRBV2|-|TRBJ1-6|-
TGTGCCAGCAGTGAAGTAAGGGTAGCGGCTCGTTCACCCCTCCACTTT
CASSEVRVAARSPLHF
>TRBV6-5|-|TRBJ2-1|-
TGTGCCGCCGGAGGGGCCAACTCCTACAATGAGCAGTTCTTC
CAAGGANSYNEQFF
>TRBV19|-|TRBJ1-1|few
TGTGCCAGTAACCCGGGACATTACGGGACTGAAGCTTTCTTT
CASNPGHYGTEAFF
>TRBV19|TRBD2|TRBJ2-7|-
TGTGCCAGTAGTATCCTCACCACCGGGACTAGCGGGTACGAGCAGTACTTC
CASSILTTGTSGYEQYF
>TRBV12-2|-|TRBJ1-5|-
TGTGCAAGTCGCTTAGCGCCGGCGGCGACAGGGGGTCGCTATAGCAATCAGCCCCAGCATTTT
CASRLAPAATGGRYSNQPQHF
>TRBV19|-|TRBJ1-2|few
TGTGCCAGTAGTATTTCGGGTTCTAATGGCTACACCTTC
CASSISGSNGYTF
>TRBV2|TRBD2|TRBJ2-2|-
TGTGCCAGCAGCTCGGGACTAGCGGGATTAAGCGCCGGGGAGCTGTTTTTT
CASSSGLAGLSAGELFF
>TRBV28|-|TRBJ2-7|few
TGTGCCAGCTATCACGGAGCCCCCATTTTCGAGCAGTACTTC
CASYHGAPIFEQYF
>TRBV7-9|TRBD2|TRBJ2-1|-
TGTGCCAGCAGCCCAGGACTAGCACGTCAGGAGCAGTTCTTC
CASSPGLARQEQFF
>TRBV7-9|TRBD2|TRBJ2-5|-
TGTGCCAGCAGACCCACCCAGGCGCGAGCGGGAGGAGAGACCCAGTACTTC
CASRPTQARAGGETQYF
>TRBV28|TRBD2|TRBJ2-4|few
TGTGCCAGCAGTTCACCCGGGACTAGCGGGAGATCCAAAAACATTCAGTACTTC
CASSSPGTSGRSKNIQYF
>TRBV27|TRBD2|TRBJ2-7|-
TGTGCCAGCAGTTTAGGCGGCGGGAGTATTTACGAGCAGTACTTC
CASSLGGGSIYEQYF